One sample yielded the 23 T cell receptor beta chains listed below, sequenced in a study of regulatory T cells in long-lasting Graves disease. Arm-PCR with iRepertoire HTBI primers amplified the CDR3 regions for these TCR beta libraries. TCRdb analysed the multiplex PCR reads with MiXCR anew, one entry per CDR3 protein. Among 500,000 to 800,000 distinct CDR3 sequences listed, about 32% were seen once. Time point in this sample: persistent/refractory GD, antithyroid drugs over 5 years with positive TRAb. PBMCs provided the RNA from which the TCR library was made. The source was peripheral blood mononuclear cells (PBMCs), collected when the disease was refractory, from a patient treated with antithyroid drugs. The receptor set was obtained from a female donor with Graves disease.

Only a few counts were recorded for this clonotype. The chain employs TRBV20-1 and TRBJ1-2; 10 bases fit TRBD1. This CDR3 is 15 amino acids long. V dropped 1 base and J dropped 1; count of bases not matched to a gene: 3. The germline gives CDR1 DFQATT, CDR2 SNEGSKA (reference sequence). CDR3 amino acids: CSARGDRGFNYGYTF. The CDR3 nucleotides are TGCAGTGCTAGAGGGGACAGGGGATTTAACTATGGCTACACCTTC.

This clonotype was seen repeatedly, ten times or more. V gene TRBV7-6 combines with J gene TRBJ1-1; 8 nucleotides match TRBD1. The germline V gene encodes CDR1 SGHVS and CDR2 FNYEAQ. V gave up 0 bases and J gave up 5 bases; unmatched junction bases: 8. The CDR3 loop spans 16 amino acids. This CDR3 is CASSLASTGEGTEAFF. The CDR3 DNA is TGTGCCAGCAGCTTAGCCTCGACAGGGGAAGGGACTGAAGCTTTCTTT.

This clonotype was observed a handful of times. The chain uses TRBV6-2 or TRBV6-3 and TRBJ1-1, with a weak D call TRBD1 (6 bases). CDR1 is MNHEY, CDR2 SVGEGT, per germline. This CDR3 is built from 17 residues. The germline V and J ends were trimmed by 6 bases and 0 bases, with 20 bases remaining between them. The CDR3 DNA reads as TGTGCCAGCAGCCCGGGGTTTGGACAGAGCATGAACACTGAAGCTTTCTTT. It specifies CASSPGFGQSMNTEAFF.

There are a few counts of this clonotype. V usage is TRBV6-1 and J usage is TRBJ1-1; no firm D call. The CDR3 runs to 14 residues. Germline assignment: CDR1 MNHNS and CDR2 SASEGT. V was cut by 6 bases and J by 1 base, with 12 bases left in between. The DNA of the CDR3 is TGTGCCAGCAGACCGGTGACCCCGAACACTGAAGCTTTCTTT. Its translation: CASRPVTPNTEAFF.

This clonotype came up a few times. This chain connects TRBV15 to TRBJ2-1; 8 nucleotides line up with TRBD2. J was trimmed by 8 bases and V by 2 bases; bases with no gene match: 14. The CDR3 contains 17 residues. Germline V lookup: CDR1 LNHNV, CDR2 YYDKDF (reference sequence). DNA for the CDR3: TGTGCCACCAGCAGAATGTTAAAGCGGGAGCTGGGGGATGAGCAGTTCTTC. It yields the protein CATSRMLKRELGDEQFF.

This clonotype was picked up many times. The chain employs TRBV7-9 and TRBJ1-1; a weak D match, TRBD1 (5 bases). Trimming removed 1 base from V and 3 bases from J, with 6 bases in between. The germline V gene encodes CDR1 SEHNR and CDR2 FQNEAQ (reference sequence). CDR3 length equals 13 residues. The CDR3 DNA follows: TGTGCCAGCAGCTTAGACAGGTACACTGAAGCTTTCTTT. Its protein is CASSLDRYTEAFF. Variable domain in full (rest from reference TRBV7-9 and TRBJ1-1): DTGVSQNPRHKITKRGQNVTFRCDPISEHNRLYWYRQTLGQGPEFLTYFQNEAQLEKSRLLSDRFSAERPKGSFSTLEIQRTEQGDSAMYLCASSLDRYTEAFFGQGTRLTVV.

Concerning this clonotype: The junction does not match germline at one end; this may be a read error. The gene calls are TRBV20-1 and TRBJ2-7; the D is unclear. Germline CDR1 reads DFQATT; CDR2 reads SNEGSKA (reference sequence). CDR3 length: 12 amino acids. CDR3 in amino acids: CSASVNSYEQCF. In nucleotides, the CDR3 is TGCAGTGCTAGTGTAAACAGCTACGAGCAGTGCTTC.

The chain recombines TRBV30 with TRBJ1-2, with 7 bases identical to TRBD1. This CDR3 has 12 amino acids. From germline, CDR1 is GTSNPN and CDR2 SVGIG (reference sequence). The trim removed 4 bases at V and 8 bases at J, leaving 7 bases unmatched. The CDR3 here is CAWKHDRVGYTF. In DNA, the CDR3 is TGTGCCTGGAAGCACGACAGGGTGGGCTACACCTTC.

This clonotype was detected a few times. The J gene is TRBJ1-5, the V gene TRBV18, with a tentative D call TRBD1 (6 bases). V dropped 4 bases and J dropped 6 bases, with 16 bases sitting between them. This CDR3 is built from 15 residues. Germline CDR1 KGHSH, CDR2 LQKENI. Here the CDR3 reads CASSQVQGIGQPQHF. The CDR3, as DNA: TGTGCCAGCTCACAAGTACAGGGTATTGGTCAGCCCCAGCATTTT.

This clonotype was counted a few times. The V call is TRBV19, the J call TRBJ1-5; D gene uncertain. The length of the CDR3 is 14 residues. Trimming shortened V by 5 bases and J by 2 bases, and 10 bases separated the two germline ends. CDR1 and CDR2 from the germline V gene are LNHDA and SQIVND (reference sequence). The DNA for the CDR3 is TGTGCCAGTAGTGCGGGATTGGGCAATCAGCCCCAGCATTTT. Residues: CASSAGLGNQPQHF. Full variable domain (remainder filled in from reference TRBV19 and TRBJ1-5): DGGITQSPKYLFRKEGQNVTLSCEQNLNHDAMYWYRQDPGQGLRLIYYSQIVNDFQKGDIAEGYSVSREKKESFPLTVTSAQKNPTAFYLCASSAGLGNQPQHFGDGTRLSIL.

CDR3 loop: CASSDGANDEQYF. DNA for the CDR3: TGTGCCAGCAGTGACGGAGCTAACGACGAGCAGTACTTC. The V gene is TRBV6-2 or TRBV6-3, the J gene TRBJ2-7, with D hard to call. This CDR3 comprises 13 residues. CDR1 and CDR2 from the germline V gene are MNHEY and SVGEGT. Trimming stripped 5 bases from V and 5 bases from J, with 13 bases between.

The rearrangement links TRBV12-3 or TRBV12-4 to TRBJ2-2, with D uncertain. There are 14 residues in the CDR3. Trimming took off 5 bases at V and 4 bases at J, with 11 bases between the two ends. Written as DNA, the CDR3 is TGTGCCAGCAGTGAAACCCCCGGCACCGGGGAGCTGTTTTTT. Translating it yields CASSETPGTGELFF.

This clonotype was observed a handful of times. This rearrangement joins TRBV11-2 to TRBJ1-4; 7 positions match TRBD1. The CDR3 length is 16 residues. Germline CDR1 and CDR2: SGHAT and FQNNGV. V was pared by 1 base and J by 8 bases, with 10 bases of the junction left unmatched. In DNA form, the CDR3 reads TGTGCCAGCAGCTTAGGGGAGAGGGGGCTTGGGGAAAAACTGTTTTTT. Translated, it gives CASSLGERGLGEKLFF.

The table lists this clonotype with a few counts. This chain joins TRBV19 and TRBJ2-4; the D call may be TRBD1 or TRBD2 (5 bases each). Per the germline V gene, CDR1 is LNHDA and CDR2 is SQIVND (reference sequence). The CDR3 has 16 amino acids. Trimming took off 7 bases at V and 0 bases at J, with 16 bases between the two ends. The DNA for the CDR3 is TGTGCCAGTACCAATCAGGGACCGCGAGCCAAAAACATTCAGTACTTC. Translated, it gives CASTNQGPRAKNIQYF.

This clonotype was seen ten or more times. The V call is TRBV2, the J call TRBJ2-5; perhaps D is TRBD1 or TRBD2 (5 bases each). Deletions cut 6 bases from V and 5 bases from J, with 13 bases between. Per germline, CDR1 SNHLY and CDR2 FYNNEI. The CDR3 loop spans 13 amino acids. The CDR3 is CASRPGSGETQYF. CDR3 coding DNA: TGTGCCAGCAGGCCAGGGAGTGGGGAGACCCAGTACTTC.

This clonotype was counted between two and nine times. CDR3 region: CASSPAVGTSHYEQYF. CDR3 coding DNA: TGTGCCAGCAGCCCAGCGGTTGGGACTTCCCACTACGAGCAGTACTTC. This chain uses TRBV7-2 with TRBJ2-7; maybe TRBD2 (6 bases). Looked up from germline, CDR1 is SGHTA and CDR2 is FQGNSA. CDR3 length: 16 residues. Trimming stripped 5 bases from V and 3 bases from J, with 20 bases between.

The J gene is TRBJ2-7, the V gene TRBV18; 7 positions agree with TRBD1. V was clipped by 8 bases and J by 0 bases; unmatched bases: 4. This CDR3 has 13 residues. Germline CDR1 and CDR2: KGHSH and LQKENI. DNA of the CDR3: TGTGCCAGCCGAGGACAGGACTCCTACGAGCAGTACTTC. Protein: CASRGQDSYEQYF. The full variable domain, rest sourced from reference TRBV18 and TRBJ2-7, is NAGVMQNPRHLVRRRGQEARLRCSPMKGHSHVYWYRQLPEEGLKFMVYLQKENIIDESGMPKERFSAEFPKEGPSILRIQQVVRGDSAAYFCASRGQDSYEQYFGPGTRLTVT.

Only a few counts were recorded for this clonotype. The chain recombines TRBV7-2 with TRBJ2-7; 8 bases agree with TRBD1. The germline CDR1 and CDR2 sequences are SGHTA and FQGNSA. V dropped 0 bases and J dropped 3; count of bases not matched to a gene: 4. This CDR3 is 15 amino acids long. Here the CDR3 reads CASSLADRAGYEQYF. As DNA, the CDR3 is TGTGCCAGCAGCTTAGCGGACAGGGCGGGCTACGAGCAGTACTTC.

The sample holds a few counts of this clonotype. The rearrangement links TRBV29-1 to TRBJ2-2, with D possibly being TRBD1 (5 bases). CDR3 length: 13 residues. V dropped 2 bases and J dropped 6 bases, with 10 bases sitting between them. Germline CDR1 reads SQVTM; CDR2 reads ANQGSEA. In DNA, the CDR3 is TGCAGCGTTGAAAAGGGGCGATCCGGGGAGCTGTTTTTT. Amino acid sequence: CSVEKGRSGELFF.

This clonotype has only one observation. This rearrangement joins TRBV30 to TRBJ2-7, with 7 bases fitting TRBD2. The trim removed 4 bases at V and 2 bases at J, leaving 5 bases unmatched. CDR3 size: 13 residues. CDR1 is GTSNPN and CDR2 is SVGIG in the germline V gene (reference sequence). CDR3 amino acids: CAWTSGSAYEQYF. The CDR3 region has the DNA TGTGCCTGGACTAGCGGTTCCGCCTACGAGCAGTACTTC.

This sequence joins TRBV20-1 and TRBJ2-7, with a tentative D call TRBD2 (6 bases). This CDR3 contains 15 residues. V gave up 1 base and J gave up 2 bases, with 15 bases separating them. Germline V CDR1 and CDR2: DFQATT, SNEGSKA (reference sequence). CDR3 sequence reads: CSARGRDFTTYEQYF. CDR3 sequence (DNA): TGCAGTGCTAGAGGTCGGGACTTTACTACCTACGAGCAGTACTTC.

The chain links TRBV4-1 to TRBJ1-1, with D possibly TRBD1 on 6 matching bases. This CDR3 comprises 15 residues. Germline V gene data show CDR1 as MGHRA and CDR2 as YSYEKL. Trimming cost V 0 bases and J 7 bases, with 15 bases left between them. CDR3 nucleotides: TGCGCCAGCAGCCAAGAGGGACAACTAACGGATGAAGCTTTCTTT. Translating it yields CASSQEGQLTDEAFF.

The V call is TRBV30, the J call TRBJ1-5; D gene ambiguous. Germline-derived CDR1 and CDR2 are GTSNPN and SVGIG (reference sequence). V was cut by 0 bases and J by 3 bases, with 6 bases left in between. The CDR3 has 13 amino acids. In nucleotides, the CDR3 is TGTGCCTGGAGTGTCAGTAACAATCAGCCCCAGCATTTT. It yields the protein CAWSVSNNQPQHF.